The 2 T cell receptor beta chains below come from one sample, sequenced in a study of shared clonotypes between healthy human individuals (dated by TCRdb to 2020 to 2022). The library came from the immunoSEQ multiplex PCR assay. The immuneACCESS repertoire file appears here via TCRdb, limited to in-frame rearrangements. These files lack a portion of the clones; in checked studies, under half of the deficit traces to unresolved V genes, and the cause of the others is not known. The sample contains 2 million to 2.5 million clones, roughly 93% of them found a single time. The ten largest clones add up to approximately 0.36% of the sample. Sequenced input: naive CD4+ T cells from PBMCs. The cell subset or site label corresponds to: CD45RA+ positively selected. The receptors originated from a man aged 18-30 years in good health. Some clones in this sample may be carry-over from other donors' samples.

The CDR3 region is CASSFFGEGNTIYF. The CDR3 DNA reads as TGTGCCAGCAGCTTCTTCGGGGAAGGAAACACCATATATTTT. The chain has TRBV5-5 and TRBJ1-3; D unresolved. CDR1 SGHKS and CDR2 YYEKEE come from the germline V gene (reference sequence). The CDR3 loop spans 14 amino acids. V shed 2 bases and J shed 4 bases, with 10 bases lying between them.

The V and J genes are TRBV28 and TRBJ1-5; TRBD1 agrees at 8 bases. V dropped 7 bases and J dropped 3; count of bases not matched to a gene: 11. Germline V gene sequence: CDR1 MDHEN, CDR2 SYDVKM. The CDR3 consists of 16 residues. The CDR3 region is CASTNPGTGLNQPQHF. CDR3 DNA sequence: TGTGCCAGCACAAACCCCGGGACAGGCCTCAATCAGCCCCAGCATTTT.